This T cell receptor beta chain was documented in a study of blood T cell repertoires in COVID-19. On the study more broadly: The analysed material was cDNA or gDNA that came from T cells, B-cell-depleted T cells, or PBMCs.

Those who participated ranged in age from 18 to 89 years and resided in about two dozen US areas. Assignments of participants to cohorts depended upon their own reported clinical history. All recovered Cohort 3 donors got two negative PCRs, got clearance, or saw symptom resolution. The V gene end was trimmed by 4 bases and the J gene end by 5 bases; junction bases not matched to a gene: 9. The CDR3 sequence is 15 residues long. CDR1 and CDR2 (germline): LGHDT, YNNKEL (reference sequence). The method was immunoSEQ multiplex PCR; TCRdb's version includes in-frame clones alone and lacks a portion of them. The table lists just over 300,000 clones, over 75% of them singletons.

The source of this sequence is a man aged 25-45 years who had recovered from COVID-19. The chain recombines TRBV3-1 (or the pseudogene TRBV3-2) with TRBJ1-1, with 8 bases lining up with TRBD1. The sequenced sample consisted of PBMCs or T cells enriched from blood (not recorded which). The CDR3, as DNA: TGTGCCAGCAGCCCCTGGACAGGGTTTAAGACTGAAGCTTTCTTT. It specifies CASSPWTGFKTEAFF.